The 27 T cell receptor beta chains below come from one sample, sequenced in a study of T cell repertoires in cytomegalovirus infection. TCRdb ran MiXCR on the reads and lists one entry per CDR3 protein. The data contain 150,000 or so distinct CDR3 sequences, around 20% of them singletons. The sample consisted of PBMCs. The receptors originated from a human donor in good health (CMV status not recorded). Some clones in this sample may be carry-over from other donors' samples.

The J gene is TRBJ2-7, the V gene TRBV19, with D perhaps TRBD1 (5 bases). The CDR3 is 13 residues long. V was clipped by 3 bases and J by 3 bases, with 9 bases between them. Looked up from germline, CDR1 is LNHDA and CDR2 is SQIVND (reference sequence). The chain's CDR3 is CASSIKGDYEQYF. The CDR3 DNA reads as TGTGCCAGTAGTATCAAAGGGGACTACGAGCAGTACTTC.

Many counts were recorded for this clonotype. The rearrangement uses TRBV7-8 and TRBJ1-1; no clear D. Germline V CDR1 and CDR2: SGHVS, FQNEAQ. The CDR3 spans 15 residues. Between the trimmed V and J ends, which lost 0 bases and 1 base, there was a span of 9 bases. The CDR3 loop reads CASSLAYRPNTEAFF. Written as DNA, the CDR3 is TGTGCCAGCAGCTTAGCGTACAGACCGAACACTGAAGCTTTCTTT.

Only one count was recorded for this clonotype. The chain joins TRBV27 to TRBJ2-3; 9 bases line up with TRBD1. Trimming cost V 9 bases and J 0 bases; bases outside gene matches: 7. This CDR3 has 15 residues. Germline V gene lookup returns CDR1 MNHEY and CDR2 SMNVEV (reference sequence). For the CDR3, the DNA is TGTGCCAGTAACCGGGACAGGGTCAGCACAGATACGCAGTATTTT. Its translation is CASNRDRVSTDTQYF.

The J gene is TRBJ2-5, the V gene TRBV20-1; D remains ambiguous. V lost 4 bases and J lost 4, with 7 bases in between. The CDR3 has 11 residues. Germline V gives CDR1 DFQATT, CDR2 SNEGSKA (reference sequence). In DNA form, the CDR3 reads TGCAGTGCTAAGGTAGCAGAGACCCAGTACTTC. Translated, it gives CSAKVAETQYF.

This clonotype was seen at least ten times. The chain links TRBV11-2 to TRBJ2-7; D is possibly TRBD2 (6 bases). The V end was cut by 4 bases, the J end by 0 bases, with 10 bases between. The CDR3 contains 14 residues. The V gene's germline CDR1 is SGHAT and CDR2 FQNNGV. The CDR3 loop is CASSSGLYSYEQYF. The CDR3 coding sequence is TGTGCCAGCAGCTCGGGACTCTACTCCTACGAGCAGTACTTC.

The chain links TRBV29-1 to TRBJ1-1; 11 bases are a match to TRBD1. The V and J ends lost 4 bases and 4 bases, in that order; junction bases with no gene match: 5. The V gene's germline CDR1 is SQVTM and CDR2 ANQGSEA. This CDR3 is built from 14 residues. CDR3 amino acids: CSVVPGTGGTEAFF. The CDR3 DNA follows: TGCAGCGTTGTCCCCGGGACAGGGGGCACTGAAGCTTTCTTT.

This clonotype was found a few times. The gene calls are TRBV27 and TRBJ2-7; D is undetermined. Trimming left V 2 bases short and J 0 bases short, with 8 bases between. CDR1 and CDR2 (germline): MNHEY, SMNVEV (reference sequence). The CDR3 runs 14 residues. The CDR3 loop reads CASSLIGNSYEQYF. CDR3 DNA: TGTGCCAGCAGTTTAATTGGCAACTCCTACGAGCAGTACTTC.

This clonotype was seen many times. The rearrangement joins TRBV6-1 to TRBJ2-1, with TRBD2 matching over 12 bases. Germline lookup yields CDR1 MNHNS and CDR2 SASEGT. This CDR3 has 16 residues. J gave up 7 bases and V 2 bases, and 6 bases lay outside the gene matches. The CDR3 nucleotides read TGTGCCAGCAGTGAATGGCTAGCGGGGGGGCGAAATGAGCAGTTCTTC. Its translation is CASSEWLAGGRNEQFF.

This clonotype was seen a handful of times. The chain uses TRBV27 and TRBJ2-7; a possible D gene is TRBD2 (7 bases). V was trimmed by 9 bases and J by 2 bases, leaving 17 bases between them. Germline V lookup: CDR1 MNHEY, CDR2 SMNVEV (reference sequence). The length of the CDR3 is 14 residues. The CDR3 here is CARVGGRIAYEQYF. CDR3 in DNA: TGTGCCAGGGTCGGGGGGCGCATCGCCTACGAGCAGTACTTC.

A note on this clonotype: A much larger clone sits a single nucleotide away, making a read error possible. The V gene is TRBV27, the J gene TRBJ2-2; TRBD1 matches at 9 bases. The CDR3 is 15 residues long. The germline CDR1 and CDR2 sequences are MNHEY and SMNVEV (reference sequence). CDR3: CASRWGQGNTGVLFF. In DNA, the CDR3 is TGTGCCAGCCGGTGGGGACAGGGCAACACCGGGGTGCTGTTTTTT.

The sample holds one count of this clonotype. The rearrangement links TRBV11-2 to TRBJ2-2; TRBD2 matches at 7 bases. This CDR3 is built from 15 residues. V lost 6 bases to trimming and J lost 4 bases; unmatched junction nucleotides: 8. Germline assignment: CDR1 SGHAT and CDR2 FQNNGV. As DNA, the CDR3 is TGTGCCAGCAGAGGTCTAGGGGAGGGCACCGGGGAGCTGTTTTTT. Amino acids: CASRGLGEGTGELFF.

This clonotype was found once. The J gene is TRBJ1-4, the V gene TRBV7-6; D remains ambiguous. The V gene's germline CDR1 is SGHVS and CDR2 FNYEAQ. The germline V and J ends were trimmed by 5 bases and 5 bases, with 9 bases remaining between them. This CDR3 has 13 amino acids. CDR3 nucleotides: TGTGCCAGCAGCCCAAGAACGAATGAAAAACTGTTTTTT. As protein: CASSPRTNEKLFF.

The genes are TRBV2 and TRBJ1-1; 7 bases fit TRBD1. Germline V gene sequence: CDR1 SNHLY, CDR2 FYNNEI. This CDR3 has 13 amino acids. The trim removed 6 bases at V and 4 bases at J, leaving 5 bases unmatched. In nucleotides, the CDR3 is TGTGCCAGCAGGACAGGGCGAGTCACTGAAGCTTTCTTT. This gives the protein CASRTGRVTEAFF.

V and J are TRBV5-6 and TRBJ2-1; no definite D call. Germline V gene lookup returns CDR1 SGHDT and CDR2 YYEEEE. This CDR3 has 13 residues. The V and J ends lost 0 bases and 8 bases respectively, with 9 bases between them. The CDR3 coding sequence is TGTGCCAGCAGCTTGGGAGCAGTCGATGAGCAGTTCTTC. Its protein is CASSLGAVDEQFF.

The rearrangement uses TRBV28 and TRBJ1-1; unclear D gene. The V end was cut by 6 bases, the J end by 1 base, with 9 bases between. The CDR3 runs to 13 residues. CDR1 and CDR2 from the germline V gene are MDHEN and SYDVKM. CDR3 nucleotides: TGTGCCAGCAGACCCACAGCGAACACTGAAGCTTTCTTT. Its protein product is CASRPTANTEAFF.

This clonotype has only a few counts. The rearrangement uses TRBV4-3 and TRBJ2-2, with 8 bases matching TRBD2. This CDR3 spans 16 amino acids. CDR1 is LGHNA and CDR2 is YSLEER in the germline V gene. The V and J ends lost 4 bases and 6 bases, in that order; junction bases with no gene match: 10. The CDR3 DNA sequence: TGCGCCAGCAGCCTTGAGCTAGCGGGCGTTCCCGGGGAGCTGTTTTTT. Translating it yields CASSLELAGVPGELFF.

In this sample, this clonotype turned up a few times. The rearrangement links TRBV7-2 to TRBJ2-1; the D is unclear. The V gene's germline CDR1 is SGHTA and CDR2 FQGNSA. The CDR3 has 14 residues. Trimming left V 1 base short and J 9 bases short, with 13 bases between. DNA for the CDR3: TGTGCCAGCAGCTTAGTTGGCTGGAATGGTGAGCAGTTCTTC. This gives the protein CASSLVGWNGEQFF.

This chain connects TRBV7-6 to TRBJ2-7; possible D gene TRBD2, 5 bases. V lost 5 bases, J lost 2 bases, and 19 bases lay in between. The CDR3 covers 16 residues. Looked up from germline, CDR1 is SGHVS and CDR2 is FNYEAQ. CDR3 amino acids: CASSPGSSGRPYEQYF. The CDR3 coding sequence is TGTGCCAGCAGCCCCGGGTCAAGCGGCAGACCCTACGAGCAGTACTTC.

At least ten counts were recorded for this clonotype. The rearrangement uses TRBV7-2 and TRBJ1-3; D unresolved. With 5 bases removed from V and 0 bases from J, the gap between germline ends came to 11 bases. The germline gives CDR1 SGHTA, CDR2 FQGNSA. The CDR3 is 15 amino acids. CDR3 region: CASSGHTISGNTIYF. In DNA, the CDR3 is TGTGCCAGCAGCGGCCACACGATCTCTGGAAACACCATATATTTT.

This clonotype was counted a few times. The V call is TRBV28, the J call TRBJ1-3; D is undetermined. Germline V gene lookup returns CDR1 MDHEN and CDR2 SYDVKM. V was trimmed by 5 bases and J by 2 bases, leaving 4 bases between them. The CDR3 spans 12 residues. The CDR3 reads CASSQTGNTIYF. The CDR3 DNA follows: TGTGCCAGCAGTCAGACTGGAAACACCATATATTTT.

V and J are TRBV27 and TRBJ2-7, with D possibly being TRBD1 or TRBD2 (6 bases each). V was pared by 1 base and J by 3 bases, with 13 bases between. The V gene's germline CDR1 is MNHEY and CDR2 SMNVEV (reference sequence). CDR3 length: 15 amino acids. CDR3 sequence: CASSLYLEGGYEQYF. The CDR3 DNA reads TGTGCCAGCAGTTTATATCTAGAGGGGGGCTACGAGCAGTACTTC.

This clonotype was detected only a few times. The V and J genes are TRBV7-3 and TRBJ1-2; D perhaps matches TRBD1 (5 bases). Germline V gene lookup returns CDR1 SGHTA and CDR2 FQGTGA. V was cut by 6 bases and J by 4 bases, with 15 bases left in between. This CDR3 comprises 14 residues. As DNA, the CDR3 is TGTGCCAGCAGGATCAGCAGGGTCGGCTATGGCTACACCTTC. Protein: CASRISRVGYGYTF.

This clonotype was counted a few times. This chain connects TRBV7-3 to TRBJ1-3; possibly TRBD1 for D (5 bases). Germline assignment: CDR1 SGHTA and CDR2 FQGTGA. Trimming pared 0 bases from V and 7 bases from J, leaving 13 bases between. The CDR3 runs 15 residues. The DNA for the CDR3 is TGTGCCAGCAGCTTAACCGGGGCAAGGGAGAACACCATATATTTT. Translation gives CASSLTGARENTIYF.

This clonotype has just a few counts. The rearrangement joins TRBV10-2 to TRBJ2-7; no definite D call. Germline loops: CDR1 WSHSY, CDR2 SAAADI. V gave up 5 bases and J gave up 1 base, with 15 bases separating them. The length of the CDR3 is 15 residues. The chain's CDR3 is CASSPADKGSYEQYF. CDR3 DNA sequence: TGCGCCAGCAGTCCCGCCGATAAGGGATCCTACGAGCAGTACTTC.

This chain links TRBV28 with TRBJ2-3; 10 bases are shared with TRBD2. The CDR3 contains 19 residues. The J segment lost 3 bases and the V segment lost 6 bases, leaving 18 bases of the junction unmatched. Per the germline V gene, CDR1 is MDHEN and CDR2 is SYDVKM. This chain's CDR3 is CASSSPLIAGGGGTDTQYF. The CDR3, as DNA: TGTGCCAGCAGCAGCCCCTTAATAGCGGGAGGAGGTGGGACAGATACGCAGTATTTT.

The V call is TRBV18, the J call TRBJ1-5; the match to TRBD1 covers 7 bases. Germline trimming cut 1 base from V and 4 bases from J; bases unmatched to any gene: 7. Looked up from germline, CDR1 is KGHSH and CDR2 is LQKENI. This CDR3 is 16 amino acids long. CDR3: CASSPRSGQLNQPQHF. The DNA of the CDR3 is TGTGCCAGCTCACCACGATCGGGACAGCTTAATCAGCCCCAGCATTTT.

The chain carries TRBV10-3 and TRBJ2-7; D unresolved. CDR3 length equals 14 residues. V lost 0 bases to trimming and J lost 0 bases, with 6 bases between them. The germline gives CDR1 ENHRY, CDR2 SYGVKD. In nucleotides, the CDR3 is TGTGCCATCAGTGAGTCCGGGTCCTCCTACGAGCAGTACTTC. Translation: CAISESGSSYEQYF.